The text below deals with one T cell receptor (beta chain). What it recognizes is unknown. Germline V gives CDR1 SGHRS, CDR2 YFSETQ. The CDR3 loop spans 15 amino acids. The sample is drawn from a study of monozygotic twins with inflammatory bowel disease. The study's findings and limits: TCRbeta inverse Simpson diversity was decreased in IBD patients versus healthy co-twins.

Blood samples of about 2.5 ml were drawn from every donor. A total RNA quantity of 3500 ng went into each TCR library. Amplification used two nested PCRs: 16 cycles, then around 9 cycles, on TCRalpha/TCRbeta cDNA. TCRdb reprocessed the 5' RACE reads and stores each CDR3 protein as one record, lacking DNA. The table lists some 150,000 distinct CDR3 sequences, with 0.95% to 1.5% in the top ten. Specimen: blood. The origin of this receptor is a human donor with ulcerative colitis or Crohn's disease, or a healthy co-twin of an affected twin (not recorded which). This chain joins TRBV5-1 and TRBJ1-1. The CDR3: CASSLGRISVTEAFF.